What follows are 20 T cell receptor beta chains derived from one specimen sequenced in a study of shared clonotypes between healthy human individuals. Repertoires were generated with immunoSEQ multiplex PCR, while TCRdb's copy carries only in-frame clones and drops some. Of 550,000 to 650,000 clones listed, 95% to 97% are singletons. Naive CD8 cells lacked CD45RO and underwent positive selection for CCR7, leaving out terminally differentiated effector memory CD45RA+ cells. The sequencing input was naive CD8+ T cells sorted from blood. Receptors originate from a woman in her thirties in good health.

The chain uses TRBV11-2 and TRBJ2-7; 9 positions agree with TRBD2. This CDR3 is 15 amino acids long. The V and J ends lost 0 bases and 3 bases, in that order; junction bases with no gene match: 3. Germline V gene sequence: CDR1 SGHAT, CDR2 FQNNGV. CDR3 bases: TGTGCCAGCAGCTTAGAAGGGCGGGAGGGCTACGAGCAGTACTTC. Translation gives CASSLEGREGYEQYF.

The V gene is TRBV2, the J gene TRBJ2-3; 8 bases line up with TRBD2. Looked up from germline, CDR1 is SNHLY and CDR2 is FYNNEI. The trim removed 8 bases at V and 2 bases at J, leaving 9 bases unmatched. This CDR3 is 15 amino acids long. Written as DNA, the CDR3 is TGTGCCAGCGGTCCGAGGACTAGCACCACAGATACGCAGTATTTT. Amino acids: CASGPRTSTTDTQYF.

J is TRBJ1-2 and V is TRBV19; D is unresolved. The germline V gene encodes CDR1 LNHDA and CDR2 SQIVND (reference sequence). CDR3 size: 12 residues. Trimming left V 3 bases short and J 5 bases short, with 7 bases between. Written as DNA, the CDR3 is TGTGCCAGTAGTATGGCCAATTATGGCTACACCTTC. This sequence encodes CASSMANYGYTF.

The V gene is TRBV5-6, the J gene TRBJ2-1; 9 bases are shared with TRBD1. Germline V gene data show CDR1 as SGHDT and CDR2 as YYEEEE. The CDR3 sequence is 16 residues long. J gave up 8 bases and V 1 base, and 10 bases lay outside the gene matches. CDR3 coding DNA: TGTGCCAGCAGCTTGCCCCGGACAGGGGCGGGAGATGAGCAGTTCTTC. It is translated as CASSLPRTGAGDEQFF.

The chain is built from TRBV5-1 and TRBJ2-5, with TRBD2 matching 9 bases. This CDR3 is 16 amino acids long. Germline CDR1 reads SGHRS; CDR2 reads YFSETQ. V lost 0 bases and J lost 4; bases outside the gene matches: 7. This chain's CDR3 is CASSLVLAGRSETQYF. In nucleotides, the CDR3 is TGCGCCAGCAGCTTGGTACTAGCGGGCCGATCAGAGACCCAGTACTTC.

This chain links TRBV7-9 with TRBJ2-7; 12 bases map to TRBD2. V gave up 9 bases and J gave up 3 bases; unmatched junction bases: 9. CDR1 and CDR2 (germline): SEHNR, FQNEAQ (reference sequence). The CDR3 length is 15 residues. The CDR3 coding sequence is TGTGCCAGTTCTGGACTAGCGGGATTGGTCTACGAGCAGTACTTC. As protein: CASSGLAGLVYEQYF.

The chain employs TRBV19 and TRBJ1-5; TRBD1 might be the D (5 bases). Germline V gene lookup returns CDR1 LNHDA and CDR2 SQIVND (reference sequence). The CDR3 consists of 14 residues. Between the trimmed V and J ends, which lost 10 bases and 0 bases, there was a span of 13 bases. CDR3 loop: CATDSLYSNQPQHF. CDR3 bases: TGTGCCACCGACAGCCTATATAGCAATCAGCCCCAGCATTTT.

The gene calls are TRBV19 and TRBJ1-5, with D possibly matching TRBD1 (5 bases). The CDR3 has 18 amino acids. Trimming left V 2 bases short and J 5 bases short, with 22 bases between. Germline CDR1 is LNHDA and CDR2 is SQIVND (reference sequence). The DNA of the CDR3 is TGTGCCAGTAGTATAAGGTTGGGCGCAAAGGGCAGGGATCAGCCCCAGCATTTT. This encodes CASSIRLGAKGRDQPQHF.

CDR3 amino acids: CASSLESGRQPQHF. The DNA of the CDR3 is TGTGCCAGCAGCTTGGAGTCAGGGCGACAGCCCCAGCATTTT. The J gene is TRBJ1-5, the V gene TRBV5-8; tentative D call: TRBD1 (5 bases). In germline, CDR1 is SGHTS, CDR2 YDEGEE. CDR3 size: 14 residues. The germline V and J ends were trimmed by 0 bases and 7 bases, with 11 bases remaining between them.

The chain carries TRBV9 and TRBJ2-2; D is possibly TRBD2 (5 bases). The CDR3 runs to 16 residues. V was trimmed by 2 bases and J by 3 bases, leaving 14 bases between them. CDR1 and CDR2 (germline): SGDLS, YYNGEE. CDR3 residues: CASSVARGTDTGELFF. The CDR3 DNA is TGTGCCAGCAGCGTTGCTCGGGGAACTGACACCGGGGAGCTGTTTTTT.

The J gene is TRBJ2-7, the V gene TRBV19; D is uncertain. This CDR3 contains 16 residues. V was trimmed by 1 base and J by 0 bases, leaving 13 bases between them. Germline CDR1 and CDR2: LNHDA and SQIVND (reference sequence). In DNA, the CDR3 is TGTGCCAGTAGTATAGTATGGGGAATCAGCTCCTACGAGCAGTACTTC. It encodes CASSIVWGISSYEQYF. Using reference TRBV19 and TRBJ2-7 for the parts outside the CDR3, the full variable domain is DGGITQSPKYLFRKEGQNVTLSCEQNLNHDAMYWYRQDPGQGLRLIYYSQIVNDFQKGDIAEGYSVSREKKESFPLTVTSAQKNPTAFYLCASSIVWGISSYEQYFGPGTRLTVT.

The chain couples TRBV7-9 to TRBJ2-1, with D uncertain. This CDR3 has 16 amino acids. The germline V gene has CDR1 SEHNR and CDR2 FQNEAQ (reference sequence). V lost 1 base, J lost 7 bases, and 17 bases lay in between. In nucleotides, the CDR3 is TGTGCCAGCAGCTTAGGTGGCGTCTCTCGGTATAATGAGCAGTTCTTC. This sequence encodes CASSLGGVSRYNEQFF.

This clone has a single count. The V gene is TRBV30, the J gene TRBJ1-2, with D unresolved. Germline CDR1 GTSNPN, CDR2 SVGIG (reference sequence). V dropped 3 bases and J dropped 3 bases, with 11 bases sitting between them. The CDR3 contains 13 residues. CDR3 sequence: CAWRVAPDYGYTF. The CDR3 region has the DNA TGTGCCTGGAGGGTGGCGCCCGACTATGGCTACACCTTC.

V and J are TRBV6-5 and TRBJ1-1; TRBD1 aligns across 7 bases. The CDR3 is made up of 15 amino acids. Germline loops: CDR1 MNHEY, CDR2 SVGAGI. Trimming removed 4 bases from V and 0 bases from J; junction bases left unmatched: 5. DNA of the CDR3: TGTGCCAGCAGTTCTAGCACAGGGGTGAACACTGAAGCTTTCTTT. This sequence encodes CASSSSTGVNTEAFF.

Notes on this clone: Other DNA variants within this sample encode the same CDR3. The J gene is TRBJ1-5, the V gene TRBV28; 9 nucleotides match TRBD1. This CDR3 is 14 amino acids long. Per the germline V gene, CDR1 is MDHEN and CDR2 is SYDVKM. J was trimmed by 7 bases and V by 3 bases; bases with no gene match: 4. For the CDR3, the DNA is TGTGCCAGCAGTTTCGGACAGGGGCGCCAGCCCCAGCATTTT. It codes for CASSFGQGRQPQHF.

Notes on this clone: The sample contains more than one DNA sequence encoding this CDR3. The CDR3 DNA follows: TGCGCCAGCAGCCAGGACCTGGCGAGCACAGATACGCAGTATTTT. Translation gives CASSQDLASTDTQYF. The chain carries TRBV4-1 and TRBJ2-3; no clear D gene. The germline CDR1 and CDR2 sequences are MGHRA and YSYEKL. The CDR3 consists of 15 residues. V dropped 3 bases and J dropped 0 bases, with 10 bases sitting between them.

As for this clone: The germline gene is not matched at one end of the junction; a read error may be the cause. The chain uses TRBV2 and TRBJ2-2; D call uncertain. The germline CDR1 and CDR2 sequences are SNHLY and FYNNEI. This CDR3 has 14 amino acids. The CDR3 is CASREDSNTGELFF. The CDR3 coding sequence is TGTGCCAGCAGGGAAGACTCGAACACCGGGGAGCTGTTTTTT.

This clone was seen only once. The chain has TRBV5-1 and TRBJ2-3; 9 positions match TRBD2. This CDR3 is 15 amino acids long. Germline V gene data show CDR1 as SGHRS and CDR2 as YFSETQ. After removal of 3 bases from V and 5 bases from J, the junction contained 7 bases not matched to a gene. CDR3: CASSSGLAPGDTQYF. DNA for the CDR3: TGCGCCAGCAGCTCGGGACTAGCCCCGGGAGATACGCAGTATTTT.

This clone was seen just once. The chain combines TRBV27 with TRBJ2-1, with D possibly being TRBD1 (5 bases). The V gene's germline CDR1 is MNHEY and CDR2 SMNVEV (reference sequence). This CDR3 is 14 amino acids long. Trimming shortened V by 3 bases and J by 9 bases, and 15 bases separated the two germline ends. CDR3: CASSLVTPQGEQFF. Written as DNA, the CDR3 is TGTGCCAGCAGTTTGGTAACTCCGCAGGGTGAGCAGTTCTTC.

This chain links TRBV6-6 with TRBJ2-5; D is ambiguous. V was cut by 0 bases and J by 5 bases, with 10 bases left in between. CDR1 is MNHNY and CDR2 is SVGAGI in the germline V gene (reference sequence). The length of the CDR3 is 14 residues. The CDR3 region has the DNA TGTGCCAGCAGTTACTCGAGTTCTTTTGAGACCCAGTACTTC. The encoded protein is CASSYSSSFETQYF.